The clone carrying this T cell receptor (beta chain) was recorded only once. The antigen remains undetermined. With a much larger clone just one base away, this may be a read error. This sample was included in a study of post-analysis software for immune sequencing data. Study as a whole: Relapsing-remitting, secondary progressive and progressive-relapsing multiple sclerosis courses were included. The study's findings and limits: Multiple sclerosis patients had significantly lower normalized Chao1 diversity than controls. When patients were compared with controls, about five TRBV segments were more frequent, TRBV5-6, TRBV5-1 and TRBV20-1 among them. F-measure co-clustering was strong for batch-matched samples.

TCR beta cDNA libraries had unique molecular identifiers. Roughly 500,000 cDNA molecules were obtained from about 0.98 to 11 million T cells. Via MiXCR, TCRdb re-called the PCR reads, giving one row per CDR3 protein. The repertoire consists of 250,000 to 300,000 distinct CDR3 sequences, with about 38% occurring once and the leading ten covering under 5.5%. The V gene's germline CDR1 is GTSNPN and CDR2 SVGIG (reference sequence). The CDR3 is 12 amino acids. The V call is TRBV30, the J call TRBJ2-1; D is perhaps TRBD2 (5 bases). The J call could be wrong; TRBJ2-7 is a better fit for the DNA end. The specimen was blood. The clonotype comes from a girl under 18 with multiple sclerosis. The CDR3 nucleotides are TGTGCCTGCGGCGGGCCGTACAATGAGCAGTACTTC. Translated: CACGGPYNEQYF.